This T cell receptor beta chain came from a study of T cells after yellow fever vaccination. Many counts were recorded for this clonotype. Its antigen is still unknown. Study-level findings and limits: Detected again after the booster were most primary-vaccination clones, at approximately 96% CD4 and around 91% CD8. Overlap between CD4 and CD8 compartments was detected for a small share of clonotypes.

CDR1 and CDR2 (germline): SGHRS, YFSETQ. This CDR3 comprises 13 residues. Trimming at V came to 5 bases and at J to 7 bases, leaving 6 bases not matched to a gene. Researchers made TCR cDNA using 5'RACE template switching, and this step added a universal primer site and UMIs. TCRdb reprocessed the 5' RACE reads with MiXCR, giving one entry per CDR3 protein. This table holds 90,000 to 150,000 distinct CDR3 sequences, 7.2% found once. Material: CD4+ T cells sorted from PBMCs, obtained 45 days after the first yellow fever vaccination. This TCR came from a man between 18 and 35 years old who received the YFV17D yellow fever vaccine. The chain has TRBV5-1 and TRBJ2-1; 7 bases agree with TRBD1. Here the CDR3 reads CASSTGAPNEQFF. The CDR3 DNA reads as TGCGCCAGCAGTACAGGGGCTCCTAATGAGCAGTTCTTC. Supplemented by reference TRBV5-1 and TRBJ2-1, the full variable domain reads KAGVTQTPRYLIKTRGQQVTLSCSPISGHRSVSWYQQTPGQGLQFLFEYFSETQRNKGNFPGRFSGRQFSNSRSEMNVSTLELGDSALYLCASSTGAPNEQFFGPGTRLTVL.